The rows below give T cell receptor beta chains drawn from one sample of a study of post-analysis software for immune sequencing data. MiXCR, run by TCRdb on the PCR reads, gives a single entry per CDR3 protein. The profile shows more than 450,000 distinct CDR3 sequences, around 40% of them singletons. The specimen sequenced was blood. These receptors were taken from a girl aged 10 to 17 with multiple sclerosis. CDR3s leave out the opening cysteine and the closing phenylalanine or tryptophan. Rows may omit the clone size; those that give it use once, few, many or a size class.

V: TRBV20-1
size: .
CDR3: SASQGSYEQY

V: TRBV20-1
size: .
CDR3: SARTEPSGITDTQY

V: TRBV7-9
size: .
CDR3: ASSLGKGAAYNEQF

V: TRBV2
size: .
CDR3: ASSVGTGGEQF

V: TRBV12-3/TRBV12-4
size: .
CDR3: ASSHRGYSNQPQH

V: TRBV29-1
size: once
CDR3: STLEAF

V: TRBV7-3
size: many
CDR3: ASSLTGNEQF

V: TRBV12-3/TRBV12-4
size: .
CDR3: ASSYTGYNEQF

V: TRBV5-1
size: few
CDR3: ASSRASGSMIYEQY

V: TRBV28
size: .
CDR3: ASSPLLEGEKLF

V: TRBV5-1
size: few
CDR3: ASSFYPGQISSYEQY

V: TRBV7-9
size: .
CDR3: ASTGSSYEQY

V: TRBV2
size: .
CDR3: ASRDTSYEQY

V: TRBV7-8
size: .
CDR3: ASRSSGPVRINEQF

V: TRBV14
size: .
CDR3: ASSQTRGGRYNEQF

V: TRBV3-1
size: .
CDR3: ASGESADEKLF

V: TRBV11-2
size: .
CDR3: ASSFRRLAGGDGDTQY

V: TRBV5-1
size: .
CDR3: ASRLLAVQETQY

V: TRBV20-1
size: .
CDR3: SATGGGAEETQY

V: TRBV19
size: .
CDR3: ASSPRDRLAKNIQY

V: TRBV10-3
size: .
CDR3: AISEAAIGLNTEAF

V: TRBV10-3
size: few
CDR3: AIRTGTPRTDTQY

V: TRBV12-3/TRBV12-4
size: .
CDR3: ASSRREYITNEQF

V: TRBV20-1
size: few
CDR3: SASRQGSGYEQY

V: TRBV6-5
size: .
CDR3: ASSWDRGQGYGYT

V: TRBV20-1
size: .
CDR3: SARDPQRETQY

V: TRBV12-3/TRBV12-4
size: .
CDR3: ASSLGGQLHGYT

V: TRBV20-1
size: .
CDR3: SARVGQVYNEQF

V: TRBV6-5
size: .
CDR3: ASSKRGEYGYT

V: TRBV5-1
size: .
CDR3: ASSLGEQASEAF

V: TRBV6-6
size: few
CDR3: ASSYNRLNEKLF

V: TRBV10-3
size: few
CDR3: AISEQVYNEQF

V: TRBV9
size: once
CDR3: ASSVAPSSEQY

V: TRBV10-3
size: .
CDR3: ASAADYEQY

V: TRBV27
size: few
CDR3: ASSPGTSPTYEQY

V: TRBV10-3
size: .
CDR3: AISGGTGSNQPQH

V: TRBV3-1
size: .
CDR3: ASSQVGVDHNEQF

V: TRBV5-1
size: .
CDR3: ASSLYVSCEQY

V: TRBV20-1
size: .
CDR3: SARVSTGTSGGRYNEQF

V: TRBV5-1
size: few
CDR3: ASSPPGTQETQY

V: TRBV20-1
size: few
CDR3: SARRGPYEQY

V: TRBV7-9
size: .
CDR3: ASSLERPEQY

V: TRBV5-1
size: few
CDR3: ASSPGMGDTQY

V: TRBV5-1
size: once
CDR3: ASSPGPNRRVETQY

V: TRBV24-1
size: .
CDR3: ATKGTGEGNEQF

V: TRBV12-3/TRBV12-4
size: .
CDR3: ASSRIPSGANVLT

V: TRBV3-1
size: .
CDR3: ASSQDGTDYEQY

V: TRBV29-1
size: .
CDR3: SVENWDHYSTDTQY

V: TRBV5-5
size: few
CDR3: ASTPIPSGANVLT

V: TRBV7-9
size: .
CDR3: ASSLAPTGLTEAF